The present TCR beta chain was sequenced within a study of blood T cell repertoires in COVID-19. For the study at large: Italy, Spain and the United States were the sources of the convalescent and acute COVID-19 samples.

Germline CDR1 and CDR2: LNHNV and YYDKDF (reference sequence). This CDR3 spans 15 amino acids. The J segment lost 4 bases and the V segment lost 5 bases, leaving 8 bases of the junction unmatched. In the authors' methods: Estimation of nucleated cell counts relied on the amplification of reference gene primers. TCRdb's copy holds only in-frame clones and misses some; the assay was immunoSEQ multiplex PCR. V and J calls and clone size are as listed in that table; D and trimming were resolved from the DNA. The sample gives roughly 260,000 clones, 91% of which show up once; approximately 2.6% is in the top ten.

V and J are TRBV15 and TRBJ2-5; 9 nucleotides align to TRBD2. Sequenced sample: peripheral blood. This clonotype originated in a person between 18 and 30 years old with COVID-19, enrolled during active disease. The CDR3 region is CATSLPPGLAETQYF. CDR3 in DNA: TGTGCCACCAGCCTCCCTCCGGGACTAGCAGAGACCCAGTACTTC.